A single sample gave rise to the 29 T cell receptor beta chains below, sequenced in a study of T-cell reconstitution after alpha-beta-depleted transplantation in children. TCRbeta library preparation incorporated unique molecular identifiers. TCRdb itself ran the PCR reads through MiXCR, one entry per CDR3 protein. The sample holds around 450,000 distinct CDR3 sequences; 15% to 20% are singletons and the top ten take roughly 27%. The material was PBMCs, mostly from graft donor cells, obtained 360 days after TCRalphabeta/CD19-depleted stem cell transplant. Receptor source: a boy in the first two years of life who had a stem cell transplant for Wiskott-Aldrich syndrome, so the T cells may come from the graft donor.

The genes are TRBV20-1 and TRBJ2-1; no reliable D call. The germline V and J ends were trimmed by 3 bases and 11 bases, with 20 bases remaining between them. The germline CDR1 and CDR2 sequences are DFQATT and SNEGSKA (reference sequence). The CDR3 is 14 residues long. The CDR3 loop is CSARWYPYWNKQFF. The CDR3, as DNA: TGCAGTGCTAGGTGGTACCCCTATTGGAATAAGCAGTTCTTC.

This sequence joins TRBV28 and TRBJ2-7; a weak D match, TRBD1 (6 bases). Germline V gives CDR1 MDHEN, CDR2 SYDVKM. The V end was cut by 6 bases, the J end by 6 bases, with 21 bases between. The CDR3 runs 15 residues. The CDR3 DNA is TGTGCCAGCAGCCCTATACCGATTACAGGGAGCGAGCAGTACTTC. Translation gives CASSPIPITGSEQYF. Using reference TRBV28 and TRBJ2-7 for the parts outside the CDR3, the full variable domain is DVKVTQSSRYLVKRTGEKVFLECVQDMDHENMFWYRQDPGLGLRLIYFSYDVKMKEKGDIPEGYSVSREKKERFSLILESASTNQTSMYLCASSPIPITGSEQYFGPGTRLTVT.

The chain links TRBV11-2 to TRBJ2-3; 9 bases fit TRBD1. The CDR3 has 16 residues. CDR1 is SGHAT, CDR2 FQNNGV, per germline. V was pared by 1 base and J by 1 base, with 3 bases of the junction left unmatched. The CDR3 is CASSLAGQGGTDTQYF. The CDR3 nucleotides are TGTGCCAGCAGCTTAGCGGGACAGGGCGGCACAGATACGCAGTATTTT.

This clonotype was recorded at least ten times. The CDR3 region is CSTRTISNEQYF. CDR3 in DNA: TGCAGCACCCGGACTATATCAAACGAGCAGTACTTC. The chain employs TRBV29-1 and TRBJ2-7; D may be TRBD2 (6 bases). Germline CDR1 and CDR2: SQVTM and ANQGSEA. The CDR3 length is 12 residues. V was trimmed by 8 bases and J by 5 bases, leaving 16 bases between them.

This clonotype has a handful of counts. J is TRBJ2-2 and V is TRBV11-2; D remains unclear. Germline assignment: CDR1 SGHAT and CDR2 FQNNGV. The CDR3 spans 10 residues. Trimming shortened V by 10 bases and J by 9 bases, and 9 bases separated the two germline ends. CDR3 loop: CATYTRELFF. CDR3 bases: TGTGCCACTTACACACGGGAGCTGTTTTTT.

This clonotype was detected a few times. The J gene is TRBJ2-7, the V gene TRBV18; 9 nucleotides line up with TRBD1. CDR1 is KGHSH, CDR2 LQKENI, per germline. V gave up 3 bases and J gave up 3 bases; unmatched junction bases: 6. This CDR3 is 15 amino acids long. The CDR3 DNA reads as TGTGCCAGCTCACCCAAACCGGGACAGGGCTACGAGCAGTACTTC. This codes for CASSPKPGQGYEQYF.

This clonotype was seen more than once but under ten times. The chain is built from TRBV7-6 and TRBJ2-5, with 8 bases fitting TRBD2. CDR1 and CDR2 (germline): SGHVS, FNYEAQ. This CDR3 contains 15 residues. Trimming took 5 bases from V and 3 from J; bases not matched to a gene: 8. The CDR3 DNA reads as TGTGCCAGCAGCGAAACGGGAGGGCCGAAAGAGACCCAGTACTTC. It yields the protein CASSETGGPKETQYF.

This chain joins TRBV24-1 and TRBJ2-1; no clear D gene. The CDR3 runs 14 residues. Trimming pared 4 bases from V and 5 bases from J, leaving 11 bases between. The germline V gene encodes CDR1 KGHDR and CDR2 SFDVKD. The CDR3 sequence: CATSDHGPNNEQFF. The CDR3 DNA reads TGTGCCACCAGTGACCACGGACCCAACAATGAGCAGTTCTTC.

This clonotype was observed a few times. The chain joins TRBV30 to TRBJ2-7, with D possibly matching TRBD2 (5 bases). Germline V gives CDR1 GTSNPN, CDR2 SVGIG (reference sequence). This CDR3 spans 15 amino acids. Trimming removed 2 bases from V and 3 bases from J, with 17 bases in between. DNA of the CDR3: TGTGCCTGGAGTACCGAACTAGATCCGGACTACGAGCAGTACTTC. Protein: CAWSTELDPDYEQYF.

V usage is TRBV7-9 and J usage is TRBJ2-1; the D gene is possibly TRBD2 (6 bases). V was cut by 4 bases and J by 3 bases, with 16 bases left in between. CDR3 length: 16 amino acids. The germline V gene has CDR1 SEHNR and CDR2 FQNEAQ (reference sequence). CDR3 nucleotide sequence: TGTGCCAGCAGCTCACTCCGGGAGCGCTTCTACAATGAGCAGTTCTTC. Translating gives CASSSLRERFYNEQFF.

The chain carries TRBV5-5 and TRBJ2-2; TRBD1 is a possible D gene (6 bases). Per germline, CDR1 SGHKS and CDR2 YYEKEE (reference sequence). The CDR3 has 14 residues. Trimming cost V 4 bases and J 7 bases, with 14 bases left between them. CDR3 loop: CASSPGHRRGELFF. The CDR3, as DNA: TGTGCCAGCAGCCCGGGACACCGACGCGGGGAGCTGTTTTTT.

The chain joins TRBV15 to TRBJ2-2; D is uncertain. This CDR3 comprises 12 residues. The germline V gene has CDR1 LNHNV and CDR2 YYDKDF (reference sequence). The germline V and J ends were trimmed by 8 bases and 6 bases, with 10 bases remaining between them. Here the CDR3 reads CATRVIPGELFF. CDR3 coding DNA: TGTGCCACCCGAGTAATCCCCGGGGAGCTGTTTTTT.

In DNA, the CDR3 is TGTGCCAGCAGCCAAGCGGGACCGCATACGCAGTATTTT. Translating gives CASSQAGPHTQYF. This chain uses TRBV3-1 with TRBJ2-3; perhaps D is TRBD1 or TRBD2 (5 bases each). This CDR3 spans 13 amino acids. Germline V lookup: CDR1 LGHDT, CDR2 YNNKEL (reference sequence). Trimming left V 1 base short and J 7 bases short, with 9 bases between.

In this sample, this clonotype turned up a few times. J is TRBJ1-6 and V is TRBV20-1, with D unclear. CDR1 is DFQATT, CDR2 SNEGSKA, per germline (reference sequence). V lost 2 bases, J lost 10 bases, and 12 bases lay in between. This CDR3 has 13 residues. The CDR3 spells CSARNRAWSPLHF. Written as DNA, the CDR3 is TGCAGTGCTAGAAACCGGGCCTGGTCACCCCTCCACTTT.

V gene TRBV29-1 combines with J gene TRBJ2-5, with D tentatively TRBD1 (6 bases). CDR1 and CDR2 (germline): SQVTM, ANQGSEA. V gave up 4 bases and J gave up 1 base, with 10 bases separating them. This CDR3 spans 13 amino acids. The CDR3 is CSVGGLLQETQYF. DNA of the CDR3: TGCAGCGTTGGGGGGCTCCTCCAAGAGACCCAGTACTTC.

The V and J genes are TRBV12-3 or TRBV12-4 and TRBJ2-5; no clear D. This CDR3 comprises 14 residues. V was trimmed by 3 bases and J by 4 bases, leaving 12 bases between them. CDR3 DNA: TGTGCCAGCAGTTTTAGTCTAGTTTCAGAGACCCAGTACTTC. Amino acid sequence: CASSFSLVSETQYF.

This rearrangement joins TRBV5-1 to TRBJ1-5; D gene uncertain. Trimming took 0 bases from V and 7 from J, leaving 11 bases between them. The length of the CDR3 is 14 residues. In germline, CDR1 is SGHRS, CDR2 YFSETQ. The CDR3 spells CASSLGSGSQPQHF. The CDR3 DNA reads as TGCGCCAGCAGCTTGGGCTCCGGGTCCCAGCCCCAGCATTTT.

This clonotype is a singleton in its sample. The V call is TRBV11-2, the J call TRBJ2-1, with D unresolved. CDR1 is SGHAT, CDR2 FQNNGV, per germline. V was cut by 1 base and J by 9 bases, with 13 bases left in between. The CDR3 has 14 amino acids. CDR3 in amino acids: CASSLGWQISEQFF. DNA of the CDR3: TGTGCCAGCAGCTTAGGGTGGCAGATAAGTGAGCAGTTCTTC.

The chain links TRBV7-9 to TRBJ2-1, with 7 bases identical to TRBD2. J was trimmed by 0 bases and V by 2 bases; bases with no gene match: 7. Germline V gene sequence: CDR1 SEHNR, CDR2 FQNEAQ (reference sequence). The CDR3 is 17 residues long. The CDR3 region has the DNA TGTGCCAGCAGCTTACCCACTAGCGACCCCTCCTACAATGAGCAGTTCTTC. Its translation is CASSLPTSDPSYNEQFF.

This chain links TRBV20-1 with TRBJ1-1, with D possibly matching TRBD1 (6 bases). The germline V gene encodes CDR1 DFQATT and CDR2 SNEGSKA (reference sequence). V lost 6 bases to trimming and J lost 10 bases, with 21 bases between them. The CDR3 runs to 13 residues. The DNA of the CDR3 is TGCAGTGCCCCCTTTACAGGGTATAGGGGAGCTTTCTTT. Amino acids: CSAPFTGYRGAFF.

This clonotype was counted between two and nine times. V gene TRBV6-5 combines with J gene TRBJ1-6; TRBD1 matches at 10 bases. Germline V gene lookup returns CDR1 MNHEY and CDR2 SVGAGI. V lost 2 bases and J lost 9; bases outside the gene matches: 13. CDR3 length: 18 residues. The CDR3 reads CASSYVGGPGQGSSPLHF. The CDR3 bases are TGTGCCAGCAGTTACGTGGGGGGTCCGGGACAGGGGTCTTCACCCCTCCACTTT.

This clonotype was seen ten or more times. The chain carries TRBV20-1 and TRBJ2-1; 8 nucleotides match TRBD2. The length of the CDR3 is 15 residues. Trimming took 3 bases from V and 4 from J; bases not matched to a gene: 8. Germline assignment: CDR1 DFQATT and CDR2 SNEGSKA (reference sequence). CDR3 bases: TGCAGTGCTAGGGCGGGACTAGTTCTTTACAATGAGCAGTTCTTC. Translated, it gives CSARAGLVLYNEQFF.

The chain has TRBV12-3 or TRBV12-4 and TRBJ2-5, with a possible D match to TRBD2 (6 bases). V was trimmed by 4 bases and J by 8 bases, leaving 17 bases between them. The CDR3 has 14 amino acids. The CDR3 DNA reads as TGTGCCAGCAGTTCCTCTTGGGGCGGGGTAACCCAGTACTTC. This translates into CASSSSWGGVTQYF.

The V gene is TRBV20-1, the J gene TRBJ2-3, with 11 bases matching TRBD2. This CDR3 has 19 residues. Germline V lookup: CDR1 DFQATT, CDR2 SNEGSKA (reference sequence). Germline trimming cut 1 base from V and 2 bases from J; bases unmatched to any gene: 14. CDR3 amino acids: CSARAPSVVLAGDTDTQYF. The CDR3 DNA reads as TGCAGTGCTAGAGCTCCTTCAGTGGTACTAGCGGGGGACACAGATACGCAGTATTTT.

J is TRBJ2-3 and V is TRBV7-2; perhaps D is TRBD1 or TRBD2 (5 bases each). V was cut by 5 bases and J by 2 bases, with 20 bases left in between. The CDR3 consists of 17 residues. The germline gives CDR1 SGHTA, CDR2 FQGNSA. The CDR3 bases are TGTGCCAGCAGCGGGACCCATGTGAGGGTTTTCACAGATACGCAGTATTTT. Protein: CASSGTHVRVFTDTQYF. Looking up the rest from reference TRBV7-2 and TRBJ2-3 gives the full variable domain: GAGVSQSPSNKVTEKGKDVELRCDPISGHTALYWYRQSLGQGLEFLIYFQGNSAPDKSGLPSDRFSAERTGGSVSTLTIQRTQQEDSAVYLCASSGTHVRVFTDTQYFGPGTRLTVL.

This clonotype was seen a handful of times. The rearrangement uses TRBV27 and TRBJ2-3; D perhaps matches TRBD2 (5 bases). The CDR3 spans 15 residues. The V gene lost 2 bases and the J gene lost 2 bases, with 11 bases spanning the gap. Germline V gene data show CDR1 as MNHEY and CDR2 as SMNVEV (reference sequence). CDR3 amino acids: CASSLRTPFTDTQYF. The DNA for the CDR3 is TGTGCCAGCAGTTTACGGACTCCCTTCACAGATACGCAGTATTTT.

The table lists this clonotype with a few counts. This rearrangement joins TRBV7-2 to TRBJ2-3; 7 positions match TRBD1. V gave up 7 bases and J gave up 0 bases; unmatched junction bases: 7. The germline V gene has CDR1 SGHTA and CDR2 FQGNSA. The CDR3 consists of 15 residues. In DNA, the CDR3 is TGTGCCAGCACACCAGGGACAGCTAGCACAGATACGCAGTATTTT. Translated, it gives CASTPGTASTDTQYF.

CDR3 sequence reads: CASTGSPRDEQFF. CDR3 sequence (DNA): TGTGCCAGCACCGGATCGCCTAGAGATGAGCAGTTCTTC. This rearrangement joins TRBV12-3 or TRBV12-4 to TRBJ2-1; D is unclear. V lost 7 bases and J lost 8, with 15 bases in between. The CDR3 spans 13 residues.

V is TRBV5-1 and J is TRBJ2-1, with TRBD2 identical over 12 bases. The CDR3 is made up of 20 amino acids. From germline, CDR1 is SGHRS and CDR2 YFSETQ. V shed 1 base, J shed 1 base, and the junction held 12 bases outside the gene matches. The CDR3 reads CASSLSSLAGGYRSYNEQFF. Written as DNA, the CDR3 is TGCGCCAGCAGCTTGTCGTCACTAGCGGGAGGATACAGGTCCTACAATGAGCAGTTCTTC.